This entry is about one TCR beta chain. The source of the sample is a study of OX40 agonist ivuxolimab in advanced cancers. Study overall: Ivuxolimab, an antibody acting as an agonist of OX40 (CD134), was used to treat patients.

Samples of blood were obtained at baseline, on cycle 4 day 1, and on cycle 7 day 1. This table comes from immunoSEQ multiplex PCR, and its TCRdb copy is limited to in-frame clones, with some not included. Found here are 60,000 to 70,000 clones, around four fifths of them singletons; the top ten hold under 2.5%. The TCR comes from an adult with an advanced solid tumor such as melanoma, head and neck, liver or kidney cancer. Material: CD4+ or CD8+ T cells sorted from blood, obtained in a trial of the OX40 agonist ivuxolimab.

The CDR3: CASGTAGDNEQFF. Written as DNA, the CDR3 is TGTGCTAGTGGTACGGCGGGGGACAATGAGCAGTTCTTC. The chain carries TRBV12-5 and TRBJ2-1, with 7 nucleotides matching TRBD2. This CDR3 has 13 residues. Germline loops: CDR1 LGHNT, CDR2 FRNRAP. V lost 5 bases to trimming and J lost 5 bases; unmatched junction nucleotides: 3.